The 31 T cell receptor beta chains below come from one sample, sequenced in a study of TIL therapy for anti-PD-1-resistant metastatic lung cancer. Time point in this sample: pre-treatment sample, taken before nivolumab and TIL therapy. The immunoSEQ assay was v3. Sequencing was performed with immunoSEQ multiplex PCR; in TCRdb, only in-frame clones are kept and a portion is missing. The sample lists nearly 60,000 clones, less than 75% occurring once. Sequencing used blood, obtained at baseline. The receptor source for this set is a person aged 25 to 80 with non-small cell lung cancer.

The chain is built from TRBV28 and TRBJ1-4; 12 bases map to TRBD1. This CDR3 is 14 amino acids long. The V gene's germline CDR1 is MDHEN and CDR2 SYDVKM. The ends lost 5 bases at V and 5 bases at J; junction bases unmatched: 0. This CDR3 reads CASSGTGGNEKLFF. The CDR3 DNA is TGTGCCAGCAGTGGGACAGGGGGCAATGAAAAACTGTTTTTT.

The V gene is TRBV19, the J gene TRBJ1-5, with 7 bases aligning to TRBD1. This CDR3 comprises 15 residues. Trimming cost V 1 base and J 5 bases; bases outside gene matches: 5. Germline values: CDR1 LNHDA, CDR2 SQIVND (reference sequence). CDR3 sequence: CASSIVDRAYQPQHF. CDR3 nucleotides: TGTGCCAGTAGTATAGTTGACAGGGCTTATCAGCCCCAGCATTTT.

The chain links TRBV28 to TRBJ1-2; no definite D call. Trimming left V 6 bases short and J 8 bases short, with 19 bases between. The CDR3 sequence is 14 residues long. CDR1 is MDHEN, CDR2 SYDVKM, per germline. DNA of the CDR3: TGTGCCAGCAGCTACACCAACAGTGCTATAGGCTACACCTTC. Translation: CASSYTNSAIGYTF.

The V and J genes are TRBV9 and TRBJ1-1, with 8 bases that match TRBD1. The CDR3 covers 15 residues. Germline V CDR1 and CDR2: SGDLS, YYNGEE. Trimming cost V 3 bases and J 4 bases; bases outside gene matches: 8. The CDR3 is CASSASGQESTEAFF. The CDR3 DNA reads as TGTGCCAGCAGCGCGTCGGGACAGGAGAGCACTGAAGCTTTCTTT.

The chain combines TRBV2 with TRBJ1-4, with D tentatively TRBD1 (6 bases). V lost 5 bases and J 10 bases, leaving 14 bases between the germline ends. The CDR3 runs 13 residues. CDR1 is SNHLY and CDR2 is FYNNEI in the germline V gene. This chain's CDR3 is CASSLTGPGKLFF. The CDR3 nucleotides are TGTGCCAGCAGTCTTACAGGGCCTGGAAAACTGTTTTTT.

V gene TRBV7-3 combines with J gene TRBJ2-2; 13 bases match TRBD2. CDR3 length: 15 residues. Germline V gene data show CDR1 as SGHTA and CDR2 as FQGTGA. Losses at the gene ends were 6 bases for V and 5 bases for J; bases not matched to a gene: 3. For the CDR3, the DNA is TGTGCCAGCAGGCCGGGACTAGCGGGGACCGGGGAGCTGTTTTTT. Translated, it gives CASRPGLAGTGELFF.

The chain combines TRBV4-2 with TRBJ2-5; D is undetermined. Germline CDR1 LGHNA, CDR2 YNFKEQ. The CDR3 consists of 13 residues. Trimming stripped 0 bases from V and 1 base from J, with 3 bases between. CDR3 nucleotide sequence: TGTGCCAGCAGCCAAGACATCCAAGAGACCCAGTACTTC. Encoded protein: CASSQDIQETQYF.

A few counts support this clone. The rearrangement uses TRBV28 and TRBJ1-4; D unresolved. Trimming removed 3 bases at V and 3 bases at J, with 14 bases between. This CDR3 spans 16 amino acids. Germline CDR1 is MDHEN and CDR2 is SYDVKM. CDR3: CASSFSRARPNEKLFF. The CDR3 coding sequence is TGTGCCAGCAGTTTCTCCAGAGCCCGCCCTAATGAAAAACTGTTTTTT.

This sequence joins TRBV7-2 and TRBJ1-2; D possibly corresponds to TRBD1 (6 bases). Germline values: CDR1 SGHTA, CDR2 FQGNSA. The CDR3 has 16 residues. Trimming removed 5 bases at V and 1 base at J, with 17 bases between. CDR3 protein: CASSTGTGSLNYGYTF. CDR3 DNA: TGTGCCAGCAGCACAGGGACTGGCAGCCTTAACTATGGCTACACCTTC.

The chain has TRBV28 and TRBJ2-5; D possibly corresponds to TRBD2 (5 bases). This CDR3 is 13 amino acids long. Trimming removed 7 bases at V and 2 bases at J, with 11 bases between. Germline V gene sequence: CDR1 MDHEN, CDR2 SYDVKM. The CDR3 sequence: CASIGGGQETQYF. In DNA form, the CDR3 reads TGTGCCAGCATCGGCGGAGGACAAGAGACCCAGTACTTC.

The rearrangement links TRBV5-8 to TRBJ1-5; D is undetermined. V was pared by 0 bases and J by 5 bases, with 9 bases between. The CDR3 extends over 14 amino acids. In germline, CDR1 is SGHTS, CDR2 YDEGEE. The CDR3 reads CASSLDGVYQPQHF. CDR3 DNA sequence: TGTGCCAGCAGCTTGGACGGGGTATATCAGCCCCAGCATTTT.

The chain links TRBV9 to TRBJ1-2; D perhaps matches TRBD1 (6 bases). This CDR3 contains 14 residues. In germline, CDR1 is SGDLS, CDR2 YYNGEE. Deletions cut 3 bases from V and 8 bases from J, with 17 bases between. This CDR3 is CASSGGTPWGGYTF. DNA for the CDR3: TGTGCCAGCAGCGGCGGGACACCCTGGGGGGGCTACACCTTC.

This clone was recorded only once. The genes are TRBV27 and TRBJ2-1; 9 nucleotides match TRBD2. CDR1 is MNHEY and CDR2 is SMNVEV in the germline V gene (reference sequence). This CDR3 comprises 16 residues. The junction had 3 bases not matched to a gene; V was cut back by 3 bases and J by 0 bases. The CDR3 sequence is CASSFLAGSSYNEQFF. The DNA for the CDR3 is TGTGCCAGCAGTTTTCTAGCGGGGAGCTCCTACAATGAGCAGTTCTTC.

This rearrangement joins TRBV28 to TRBJ1-6; D gene unclear. V was cut by 6 bases and J by 9 bases, with 18 bases left in between. Germline V gene data show CDR1 as MDHEN and CDR2 as SYDVKM. This CDR3 spans 15 amino acids. The CDR3 is CASRREGYPFSPLHF. CDR3 nucleotide sequence: TGTGCCAGCAGACGCGAGGGTTATCCATTTTCACCCCTCCACTTT.

The V gene is TRBV6-5, the J gene TRBJ1-2; D is unresolved. CDR1 MNHEY and CDR2 SVGAGI come from the germline V gene. V lost 2 bases and J lost 8, with 6 bases in between. This CDR3 region has 11 residues. The DNA for the CDR3 is TGTGCCAGCAGTTACCAGGAAGGCTACACCTTC. This gives the protein CASSYQEGYTF.

The chain links TRBV4-1 to TRBJ1-1; TRBD1 matches at 8 bases. Germline values: CDR1 MGHRA, CDR2 YSYEKL. V lost 3 bases and J lost 4; bases outside the gene matches: 10. The CDR3 length is 16 residues. The CDR3 reads CASSQTRTGLGTEAFF. The DNA for the CDR3 is TGCGCCAGCAGCCAGACCCGGACAGGGTTGGGCACTGAAGCTTTCTTT.

The rearrangement joins TRBV25-1 to TRBJ2-3; D uncertain. The V gene's germline CDR1 is MGHDK and CDR2 SYGVNS. Trimming took 4 bases from V and 5 from J, leaving 19 bases between them. The CDR3 contains 16 residues. The CDR3 DNA reads as TGTGCCAGCAGTGGGACGGACCAGCTGCCGAGAGATACGCAGTATTTT. Amino acids: CASSGTDQLPRDTQYF. The variable domain in full, with the rest retrieved from reference TRBV25-1 and TRBJ2-3, is EADIYQTPRYLVIGTGKKITLECSQTMGHDKMYWYQQDPGMELHLIHYSYGVNSTEKGDLSSESTVSRIRTEHFPLTLESARPSHTSQYLCASSGTDQLPRDTQYFGPGTRLTVL.

This chain links TRBV4-1 with TRBJ2-7; D gene uncertain. Germline-derived CDR1 and CDR2 are MGHRA and YSYEKL. Trimming took 0 bases from V and 0 from J, leaving 12 bases between them. The CDR3 has 16 residues. The CDR3 reads CASSQDRAAYSYEQYF. In DNA, the CDR3 is TGCGCCAGCAGCCAAGATCGTGCTGCCTACTCCTACGAGCAGTACTTC.

The chain has TRBV30 and TRBJ2-7; the D gene is possibly TRBD1 (5 bases). V lost 1 base to trimming and J lost 5 bases, with 12 bases between them. The germline CDR1 and CDR2 sequences are GTSNPN and SVGIG (reference sequence). The CDR3 is 13 residues long. The CDR3 DNA reads TGTGCCTGGAGTGAGGGGCTGCCGGACGAGCAGTACTTC. Protein: CAWSEGLPDEQYF.

This chain links TRBV28 with TRBJ1-2; tentative D call: TRBD1 (5 bases). The CDR3 sequence is 14 residues long. Germline CDR1 and CDR2: MDHEN and SYDVKM. Trimming pared 6 bases from V and 2 bases from J, leaving 13 bases between. This CDR3 is CASRAGPNNYGYTF. The CDR3, as DNA: TGTGCCAGCAGAGCGGGGCCGAACAACTATGGCTACACCTTC.

V is TRBV27 and J is TRBJ1-5; perhaps TRBD1 as D (5 bases). Trimming cost V 5 bases and J 2 bases, with 10 bases left between them. CDR3 length: 14 amino acids. CDR1 is MNHEY, CDR2 SMNVEV, per germline (reference sequence). The CDR3 here is CASSAGAGNQPQHF. In DNA form, the CDR3 reads TGTGCCAGCAGTGCTGGGGCGGGCAATCAGCCCCAGCATTTT.

The chain uses TRBV30 and TRBJ2-5; either TRBD1 or TRBD2 may supply D (5 bases each). Germline CDR1 and CDR2: GTSNPN and SVGIG (reference sequence). The CDR3 covers 15 residues. The V and J ends lost 3 bases and 6 bases respectively, with 20 bases between them. CDR3 loop: CAWSRDDLNIKTQYF. The CDR3 nucleotides read TGTGCCTGGAGCAGGGACGACTTGAACATAAAGACCCAGTACTTC.

The chain employs TRBV28 and TRBJ1-4, with TRBD1 as a possible D gene (5 bases). This CDR3 comprises 14 residues. The V gene's germline CDR1 is MDHEN and CDR2 SYDVKM. V was pared by 8 bases and J by 6 bases, with 16 bases between. This CDR3 is CASLTQGGDEKLFF. DNA for the CDR3: TGTGCCAGCCTAACTCAGGGAGGGGATGAAAAACTGTTTTTT. The whole variable domain, filled in from reference TRBV28 and TRBJ1-4, reads DVKVTQSSRYLVKRTGEKVFLECVQDMDHENMFWYRQDPGLGLRLIYFSYDVKMKEKGDIPEGYSVSREKKERFSLILESASTNQTSMYLCASLTQGGDEKLFFGSGTQLSVL.

CDR3 in amino acids: CASSPRQTNTGELFF. As DNA, the CDR3 is TGTGCCAGCTCACCCCGACAGACAAACACCGGGGAGCTGTTTTTT. The gene calls are TRBV18 and TRBJ2-2; tentatively, D is TRBD1 (5 bases). The germline gives CDR1 KGHSH, CDR2 LQKENI. Between the trimmed V and J ends, which lost 3 bases and 2 bases, there was a span of 10 bases. The CDR3 loop spans 15 amino acids.

This clone was counted once. The chain employs TRBV7-9 and TRBJ2-1; the match to TRBD2 covers 8 bases. Per germline, CDR1 SEHNR and CDR2 FQNEAQ (reference sequence). The CDR3 is made up of 14 amino acids. The V and J ends lost 8 bases and 6 bases, in that order; junction bases with no gene match: 9. The CDR3 reads CASGTPAGGNEQFF. In DNA form, the CDR3 reads TGTGCCAGCGGAACCCCTGCGGGAGGCAATGAGCAGTTCTTC.

The chain recombines TRBV6-4 with TRBJ1-5, with D hard to call. Germline CDR1 is MRHNA and CDR2 is SNTAGT. Trimming removed 4 bases from V and 1 base from J, with 5 bases in between. The CDR3 runs to 13 residues. The CDR3 loop is CASSVDSNQPQHF. The CDR3, as DNA: TGTGCCAGCAGTGTAGACAGCAATCAGCCCCAGCATTTT.

The V call is TRBV4-1, the J call TRBJ2-2; D may be TRBD1 or TRBD2 (5 bases each). Germline V gene lookup returns CDR1 MGHRA and CDR2 YSYEKL. The CDR3 runs 15 residues. V was cut by 4 bases and J by 6 bases, with 15 bases left in between. In DNA, the CDR3 is TGCGCCAGCAGCCGGGGACCGCGGTTGGCCGGGGAGCTGTTTTTT. This translates into CASSRGPRLAGELFF.

V gene TRBV5-1 combines with J gene TRBJ2-7; 10 positions match TRBD1. J lost 6 bases, V lost 5 bases, and 5 bases had no gene match. The germline V gene encodes CDR1 SGHRS and CDR2 YFSETQ. This CDR3 contains 13 residues. The CDR3 spells CASRPGQGSEQYF. The CDR3, as DNA: TGCGCCAGCAGGCCGGGACAGGGGTCCGAGCAGTACTTC.

This chain connects TRBV18 to TRBJ2-5; 12 nucleotides match TRBD2. Germline loops: CDR1 KGHSH, CDR2 LQKENI. This CDR3 contains 16 residues. V lost 5 bases and J lost 4; bases outside the gene matches: 8. The CDR3 sequence is CASSSLAGGPGETQYF. The CDR3 DNA follows: TGTGCCAGCTCATCTCTAGCGGGAGGGCCTGGAGAGACCCAGTACTTC.

The chain uses TRBV13 and TRBJ2-2; 12 nucleotides match TRBD2. J lost 0 bases, V lost 5 bases, and 10 bases had no gene match. CDR1 PRHDT and CDR2 FYEKMQ come from the germline V gene (reference sequence). There are 19 residues in the CDR3. The CDR3 region has the DNA TGTGCCAGCAGCAACTTATTACTAGCGGGGGGCCCGAACACCGGGGAGCTGTTTTTT. Protein sequence: CASSNLLLAGGPNTGELFF.

The count of this clone is one. This chain links TRBV7-2 with TRBJ1-6; 7 nucleotides match TRBD1. This CDR3 has 16 residues. The V segment lost 1 base and the J segment 5 bases; nucleotides outside the gene matches: 5. In germline, CDR1 is SGHTA, CDR2 FQGNSA. CDR3 coding DNA: TGTGCCAGCAGCTTAGTGTCGGGACAGCATAATTCACCCCTCCACTTT. It specifies CASSLVSGQHNSPLHF. Full variable domain (remainder filled in from reference TRBV7-2 and TRBJ1-6): GAGVSQSPSNKVTEKGKDVELRCDPISGHTALYWYRQSLGQGLEFLIYFQGNSAPDKSGLPSDRFSAERTGGSVSTLTIQRTQQEDSAVYLCASSLVSGQHNSPLHFGNGTRLTVT.